This TCR beta chain was sequenced during a study of T-cell reconstitution after alpha-beta-depleted transplantation in children. Researchers prepared the TCRbeta library using unique molecular identifiers, the study reports. TCRdb re-derived calls from the PCR reads in MiXCR, one entry per CDR3 protein. The table includes under 450,000 distinct CDR3 sequences, roughly 16% detected once. Overall study findings and caveats: After one year, T-cell counts and TCRbeta diversity mostly came from new T cells. TCRbeta diversity was high at day 60 in some patients (a result of surviving recipient T cells and thymic progenitors). Reports say that about two months after transplant, the alpha-beta T cells came out of several hundred graft clones that had expanded.

In its sample, this clonotype was seen a few times. Its antigen is not identified. This clonotype was sampled from a boy under two years old who had a stem cell transplant for Wiskott-Aldrich syndrome, so the T cells may come from the graft donor. This sample comprised PBMCs, mostly from graft donor cells, obtained 360 days after TCRalphabeta/CD19-depleted stem cell transplant.

The CDR3 sequence: CASSLRGASWFNEQFF. The CDR3 DNA reads as TGTGCCAGCAGCCTTCGCGGGGCATCTTGGTTCAATGAGCAGTTCTTC. This sequence joins TRBV3-1 and TRBJ2-1; D may be TRBD2 (6 bases). CDR1 is LGHDT, CDR2 YNNKEL, per germline (reference sequence). Trimming removed 4 bases from V and 6 bases from J, with 19 bases in between. This CDR3 contains 16 residues.